These T cell receptor beta chains were read from a single sample in a study of blood T cell repertoires in COVID-19. The assay was immunoSEQ multiplex PCR, and TCRdb's table has in-frame clones only and misses some. The table has approximately 170,000 clones, 65% to 80% seen once. What was sequenced was peripheral blood. All receptors come from a woman aged 45-59 years with acute or convalescent COVID-19. CDR3s include the opening cysteine and the closing phenylalanine or tryptophan. D genes are given only for firm matches. Not all rows give a size; the values are once, few, many and, for expanded clones, a class.

D gene | J gene | clone size | V gene | CDR3 protein | CDR3 DNA
TRBD1 | TRBJ2-1 | . | TRBV5-1 | CASSFGTAANEQFF | TGCGCCAGCAGCTTTGGGACAGCGGCCAATGAGCAGTTCTTC
. | TRBJ2-7 | . | TRBV28 | CASSFVGGAQYF | TGTGCCAGCAGTTTTGTAGGGGGGGCGCAGTACTTC
. | TRBJ2-7 | . | TRBV19 | CASRLTAWSSYEQYF | TGTGCCAGTAGGTTGACGGCCTGGAGCTCCTACGAGCAGTACTTC
. | TRBJ1-5 | . | TRBV19 | CASSIAGQGRQPQHF | TGTGCCAGTAGTATAGCCGGGCAGGGAAGACAGCCCCAGCATTTT
. | TRBJ2-7 | . | TRBV7-8 | CASSLNVWGHEQYF | TGTGCCAGCAGCTTAAATGTATGGGGCCACGAGCAGTACTTC
TRBD1 | TRBJ2-7 | . | TRBV5-6 | CASKPGQGPLEQYF | TGTGCCAGCAAACCGGGACAGGGGCCTCTCGAGCAGTACTTC
TRBD1 | TRBJ2-3 | . | TRBV3-1/TRBV3-2 | CASSLPGQVVGDTQYF | TGTGCCAGCAGCCTCCCGGGACAGGTGGTAGGTGATACGCAGTATTTT
TRBD1 | TRBJ2-7 | . | TRBV30 | CAWSQRYGTGQYF | TGTGCCTGGAGTCAAAGATACGGGACAGGGCAGTACTTC
. | TRBJ1-3 | once | TRBV5-6 | CASSLAGQTLSGNTIYF | TGTGCCAGCAGCTTGGCTGGACAGACCCTCTCTGGAAACACCATATATTTT
TRBD2 | TRBJ2-1 | once | TRBV7-2 | CASSSTSASSYNEQFF | TGTGCCAGCAGCTCTACTAGCGCGAGCTCCTACAATGAGCAGTTCTTC
TRBD2 | TRBJ2-3 | . | TRBV10-3 | CAISAGGTDTQYF | TGTGCCATCAGTGCGGGGGGGACAGATACGCAGTATTTT
. | TRBJ1-1 | . | TRBV6-1 | CASSDRESRGAEAFF | TGTGCCAGCAGTGACCGGGAGAGTCGGGGAGCTGAAGCTTTCTTT
. | TRBJ1-1 | . | TRBV7-2 | CASSLGEMGLNTEAFF | TGTGCCAGCAGCTTGGGAGAGATGGGCTTGAACACTGAAGCTTTCTTT
TRBD2 | TRBJ2-1 | . | TRBV9 | CASSVQAGLYNEQFF | TGTGCCAGCAGCGTCCAAGCGGGACTGTACAATGAGCAGTTCTTC
TRBD2 | TRBJ2-7 | . | TRBV28 | CASTLAGGNYEQYF | TGTGCCAGCACTTTAGCGGGAGGTAACTACGAGCAGTACTTC
TRBD1 | TRBJ1-4 | . | TRBV28 | CASSIPGQGGKLFF | TGTGCCAGCAGTATTCCGGGACAGGGTGGAAAACTGTTTTTT
. | TRBJ1-1 | . | TRBV18 | CASSPLVRTEAFF | TGTGCCAGCTCGCCCCTCGTTCGGACTGAAGCTTTCTTT
. | TRBJ2-5 | . | TRBV3-1/TRBV3-2 | CASQDILQETQYF | TGTGCTAGCCAGGATATCTTACAAGAGACCCAGTACTTC
. | TRBJ1-2 | . | TRBV28 | CASSLSRDGYTF | TGTGCCAGCAGTTTATCTAGAGATGGCTACACCTTC
. | TRBJ1-2 | . | TRBV18 | CASSPNRQNYGYTF | TGTGCCAGCTCACCGAACAGGCAGAACTATGGCTACACCTTC
. | TRBJ1-2 | few | TRBV9 | CASSPRQANYGYTF | TGTGCCAGCAGCCCTCGCCAGGCGAACTATGGCTACACCTTC
TRBD2 | TRBJ2-1 | . | TRBV11-2 | CASSPTSGSSHEQFF | TGTGCCAGCAGCCCTACTAGCGGGAGCTCCCATGAGCAGTTCTTC
. | TRBJ1-3 | . | TRBV5-1 | CASSLDRSSGNTIYF | TGCGCCAGCAGCTTGGATCGGAGCTCTGGAAACACCATATATTTT
. | TRBJ1-1 | . | TRBV30 | CAWSRFGSFGGMNTEAFF | TGTGCCTGGAGTCGATTTGGTAGCTTCGGTGGAATGAACACTGAAGCTTTCTTT
TRBD1 | TRBJ2-1 | . | TRBV19 | CASSIGPPTTGGNEQFF | TGTGCCAGTAGTATAGGGCCCCCGACCACAGGGGGAAATGAGCAGTTCTTC
. | TRBJ2-5 | . | TRBV25-1 | CASSESGGRRETQYF | TGTGCCAGCAGTGAATCCGGGGGGCGCAGGGAGACCCAGTACTTC
TRBD1 | TRBJ1-4 | few | TRBV11-2 | CASSSSGGTEEKLFF | TGTGCCAGCAGCTCATCAGGGGGGACGGAAGAAAAACTGTTTTTT
. | TRBJ2-7 | . | TRBV30 | CAWSIGLFYEQYF | TGTGCCTGGAGTATTGGACTTTTCTACGAGCAGTACTTC
TRBD1 | TRBJ1-1 | . | TRBV2 | CARRDRGSTEAFF | TGTGCCAGACGAGACAGGGGAAGCACTGAAGCTTTCTTT
TRBD1 | TRBJ1-4 | . | TRBV27 | CASSLFTGGGEKLFF | TGTGCCAGCAGTTTATTCACAGGGGGTGGGGAAAAACTGTTTTTT
. | TRBJ1-2 | . | TRBV30 | CAWSVDRRGWDYGYTF | TGTGCCTGGAGTGTGGATAGAAGGGGGTGGGACTATGGCTACACCTTC
TRBD1 | TRBJ1-6 | . | TRBV28 | CASSTIGTASPLHF | TGTGCCAGCAGTACCATCGGGACAGCTTCTCCCCTCCACTTT
TRBD2 | TRBJ2-2 | . | TRBV24-1 | CATSEASGTGELFF | TGTGCCACCAGTGAGGCTAGCGGGACCGGGGAGCTGTTTTTT
. | TRBJ1-1 | . | TRBV19 | CASSFTENTEAFF | TGTGCCAGTAGTTTCACAGAGAACACTGAAGCTTTCTTT
TRBD1 | TRBJ2-7 | once | TRBV7-8 | CASSLGQGVPYEQYF | TGTGCCAGCAGCTTGGGTCAGGGGGTTCCTTACGAGCAGTACTTC
TRBD2 | TRBJ2-1 | once | TRBV9 | CASGRASSEQFF | TGTGCCAGCGGGAGGGCCTCCTCTGAGCAGTTCTTC
. | TRBJ2-3 | . | TRBV28 | CASSLYGDTQYF | TGTGCCAGCAGTTTATACGGAGATACGCAGTATTTT
. | TRBJ2-1 | . | TRBV4-1 | CASSQVARNSPTLQFF | TGCGCCAGCAGCCAAGTAGCTAGGAATTCCCCAACATTGCAGTTCTTC
TRBD2 | TRBJ2-2 | few | TRBV4-2 | CASSQGQRAGGTGELFF | TGTGCCAGCAGCCAAGGCCAACGAGCGGGAGGAACCGGGGAGCTGTTTTTT
. | TRBJ2-3 | . | TRBV3-1/TRBV3-2 | CASSPQGGSTDTQYF | TGTGCCAGCAGCCCCCAGGGGGGCAGCACAGATACGCAGTATTTT
. | TRBJ2-7 | . | TRBV9 | CASSAWASGEQYF | TGTGCCAGCAGCGCCTGGGCCTCTGGCGAGCAGTACTTC
. | TRBJ1-6 | once | TRBV11-3 | CASSLTNGNSPLHF | TGTGCCAGCAGCTTAACTAACGGCAATTCACCCCTCCACTTT
. | TRBJ1-6 | . | TRBV5-6 | CASSLEGDEDSPLHF | TGTGCCAGCAGCTTGGAAGGAGATGAGGATTCACCCCTCCACTTT
. | TRBJ1-5 | . | TRBV29-1 | CSVGGLNQPQHF | TGCAGCGTTGGCGGGCTCAATCAGCCCCAGCATTTT
TRBD1 | TRBJ1-2 | . | TRBV6-1 | CASRELGGQGGYGYTF | TGTGCCAGCAGAGAACTGGGGGGACAGGGCGGCTATGGCTACACCTTC
. | TRBJ2-3 | . | TRBV6-5 | CATRTETDTQYF | TGTGCCACAAGGACAGAGACAGATACGCAGTATTTT
. | TRBJ1-1 | . | TRBV18 | CASSTGFTEAFF | TGTGCCAGCTCCACAGGGTTCACTGAAGCTTTCTTT
. | TRBJ1-5 | . | TRBV28 | CASSLGQPNQPQHF | TGTGCCAGCAGTTTAGGGCAGCCCAATCAGCCCCAGCATTTT
. | TRBJ1-1 | few | TRBV5-1 | CASSFQVGGNTEAFF | TGCGCCAGCAGCTTTCAGGTTGGTGGGAACACTGAAGCTTTCTTT
. | TRBJ2-7 | . | TRBV5-1 | CASSLGAKVEQYF | TGCGCCAGCAGCTTGGGGGCCAAGGTCGAGCAGTACTTC
. | TRBJ1-2 | . | TRBV28 | CASKDTFYGYTF | TGTGCCAGCAAGGACACCTTCTATGGCTACACCTTC
TRBD2 | TRBJ2-1 | once | TRBV6-5 | CASSYSASGRRNEQFF | TGTGCCAGCAGTTACTCAGCTAGCGGGAGAAGGAATGAGCAGTTCTTC
. | TRBJ1-2 | . | TRBV7-2 | CASSLTGTYGYTF | TGTGCCAGCAGCCTCACAGGGACCTATGGCTACACCTTC